A single sample gave rise to the 29 T cell receptor beta chains below, sequenced in a study of radiation and T cells in renal cell carcinoma (dated by TCRdb to about 2020). Library preparation was by the immunoSEQ multiplex PCR assay. The table was pulled from immuneACCESS by TCRdb, which kept in-frame rearrangements only. Such tables lose some clones; where checked, under half of the loss comes from unresolved V genes, and the rest has no known cause. The sample yields about 78,000 clones; around 89% were counted once. The top ten constitute over 5.5% of the sample. Per the publication, the time point label means: blood 4 weeks post-SBRT, at nephrectomy. This specimen's treatment or condition label, per the study, means: 15 Gy SBRT to primary tumor, nephrectomy 4 weeks later. This sample comprised blood, obtained from a patient whose treatment included radiotherapy and nephrectomy. These TCRs come from a woman in her sixties or seventies with renal cell carcinoma.

The chain recombines TRBV5-6 with TRBJ2-7; 8 bases agree with TRBD1. This CDR3 comprises 15 residues. Trimming at V came to 3 bases and at J to 5 bases, leaving 10 bases not matched to a gene. Germline V gene data show CDR1 as SGHDT and CDR2 as YYEEEE. CDR3 DNA sequence: TGTGCCAGCAGCTCGTTCCGGGACAGGACCCACGAGCAGTACTTC. This encodes CASSSFRDRTHEQYF. Supplemented by reference TRBV5-6 and TRBJ2-7, the full variable domain reads DAGVTQSPTHLIKTRGQQVTLRCSPKSGHDTVSWYQQALGQGPQFIFQYYEEEERQRGNFPDRFSGHQFPNYSSELNVNALLLGDSALYLCASSSFRDRTHEQYFGPGTRLTVT.

The gene calls are TRBV6-1 and TRBJ1-1; 7 nucleotides match TRBD1. With 7 bases clipped from V and 0 bases from J, the junction kept 8 bases outside the gene matches. There are 15 residues in the CDR3. Germline CDR1 MNHNS, CDR2 SASEGT. CDR3 residues: CASTIRQGMNTEAFF. As DNA, the CDR3 is TGTGCCAGCACCATCAGACAGGGAATGAACACTGAAGCTTTCTTT.

The rearrangement joins TRBV7-2 to TRBJ2-2; D gene unclear. Germline CDR1 SGHTA, CDR2 FQGNSA. V dropped 5 bases and J dropped 3 bases, with 4 bases sitting between them. The CDR3 has 12 amino acids. The CDR3 DNA is TGTGCCAGCAGCAGGTACACCGGGGAGCTGTTTTTT. The encoded protein is CASSRYTGELFF.

The V call is TRBV7-2, the J call TRBJ1-6, with 8 bases identical to TRBD1. Germline trimming cut 5 bases from V and 9 bases from J; bases unmatched to any gene: 12. The CDR3 runs to 16 residues. CDR1 and CDR2 from the germline V gene are SGHTA and FQGNSA. The CDR3 here is CASSPTPTGVGSPLHF. The CDR3 DNA follows: TGTGCCAGCAGCCCCACCCCGACAGGGGTCGGTTCACCCCTCCACTTT.

The chain couples TRBV15 to TRBJ2-2; either TRBD1 or TRBD2 may fit D (5 bases each). V was pared by 5 bases and J by 5 bases, with 15 bases between. The germline CDR1 and CDR2 sequences are LNHNV and YYDKDF (reference sequence). This CDR3 has 15 residues. The CDR3 sequence is CATSAHREGTGELFF. CDR3 DNA sequence: TGTGCCACCAGCGCCCACCGCGAGGGGACCGGGGAGCTGTTTTTT. Looking up the rest from reference TRBV15 and TRBJ2-2 gives the full variable domain: DAMVIQNPRYQVTQFGKPVTLSCSQTLNHNVMYWYQQKSSQAPKLLFHYYDKDFNNEADTPDNFQSRRPNTSFCFLDIRSPGLGDTAMYLCATSAHREGTGELFFGEGSRLTVL.

This chain links TRBV5-4 with TRBJ2-1; 7 nucleotides align to TRBD1. The V and J ends lost 8 bases and 2 bases, in that order; junction bases with no gene match: 4. CDR3 size: 13 residues. From germline, CDR1 is SGHNT and CDR2 YYREEE (reference sequence). The CDR3 region is CASIDRAYNEQFF. The CDR3 region has the DNA TGTGCCAGTATAGACAGGGCCTACAATGAGCAGTTCTTC.

The chain carries TRBV7-8 and TRBJ2-7; 7 bases are shared with TRBD1. V was pared by 5 bases and J by 2 bases, with 6 bases of the junction left unmatched. Germline lookup yields CDR1 SGHVS and CDR2 FQNEAQ. The CDR3 totals 14 residues. This chain's CDR3 is CASSPGTVTYEQYF. In DNA, the CDR3 is TGTGCCAGCAGCCCCGGGACAGTAACCTACGAGCAGTACTTC.

This clone came up once. The chain joins TRBV10-3 to TRBJ2-1; no clear D. Germline CDR1 and CDR2: ENHRY and SYGVKD. Between the trimmed V and J ends, which lost 4 bases and 7 bases, there was a span of 8 bases. CDR3 length equals 12 residues. The CDR3 is CAISVIGNEQFF. The CDR3 region has the DNA TGTGCCATCAGTGTAATAGGGAATGAGCAGTTCTTC.

The gene calls are TRBV5-4 and TRBJ1-4; D not resolved. This CDR3 region has 13 residues. V was trimmed by 2 bases and J by 4 bases, leaving 6 bases between them. Germline V lookup: CDR1 SGHNT, CDR2 YYREEE (reference sequence). The CDR3 is CASSFPGNEKLFF. Here the CDR3 DNA reads TGTGCCAGCAGCTTCCCGGGTAATGAAAAACTGTTTTTT.

The chain joins TRBV10-3 to TRBJ2-7; a weak D match, TRBD1 (6 bases). CDR1 ENHRY and CDR2 SYGVKD come from the germline V gene. The CDR3 runs to 14 residues. Trimming took off 4 bases at V and 1 base at J, with 11 bases between the two ends. The CDR3 region has the DNA TGTGCCATCAGTGTAGGGGGTTCATCCTACGAGCAGTACTTC. The encoded protein is CAISVGGSSYEQYF.

The count of this clone is one. V and J are TRBV11-1 and TRBJ2-1; D may be TRBD2 (5 bases). Trimming took 4 bases from V and 5 from J, leaving 15 bases between them. CDR1 and CDR2 from the germline V gene are SGHAT and FQDESV (reference sequence). The length of the CDR3 is 15 residues. CDR3 loop: CASSSAARRNNEQFF. CDR3 DNA sequence: TGTGCCAGCAGCTCAGCGGCAAGGAGGAACAATGAGCAGTTCTTC.

V usage is TRBV19 and J usage is TRBJ2-7, with D tentatively TRBD2 (5 bases). The germline V gene has CDR1 LNHDA and CDR2 SQIVND (reference sequence). This CDR3 is built from 12 residues. V gave up 3 bases and J gave up 5 bases, with 8 bases separating them. The CDR3 here is CASSMVGDEQYF. In DNA form, the CDR3 reads TGTGCCAGTAGTATGGTGGGAGACGAGCAGTACTTC.

The V and J genes are TRBV28 and TRBJ1-1, with D maybe TRBD1 (5 bases). Germline V gives CDR1 MDHEN, CDR2 SYDVKM. This CDR3 has 13 amino acids. V was shortened by 5 bases and J by 1 base, with 8 bases between the two germline ends. CDR3 nucleotide sequence: TGTGCCAGCAGTGGAGGGGCGAACACTGAAGCTTTCTTT. Translation gives CASSGGANTEAFF.

The J gene is TRBJ2-3, the V gene TRBV7-6; the match to TRBD2 covers 9 bases. The CDR3 extends over 15 amino acids. The V gene end was trimmed by 5 bases and the J gene end by 2 bases; junction bases not matched to a gene: 5. Per the germline V gene, CDR1 is SGHVS and CDR2 is FNYEAQ. In DNA, the CDR3 is TGTGCCAGCAGCCCAGCGGGGGGATACACAGATACGCAGTATTTT. As protein: CASSPAGGYTDTQYF.

The V call is TRBV1, the J call TRBJ1-1. TRBV1 is termed a pseudogene. The CDR3 sequence is 18 residues long. The CDR3 here is CTSSQAPSGGAFDTEAFF. The CDR3 DNA sequence: TGCACCAGCAGCCAAGCACCCTCGGGGGGGGCATTTGACACTGAAGCTTTCTTT.

The CDR3: CASSLRLRAAIQYF. The DNA of the CDR3 is TGTGCCAGCAGCTTACGACTCCGCGCCGCCATTCAGTACTTC. This chain connects TRBV7-2 to TRBJ2-4; D not resolved. The V and J ends lost 2 bases and 9 bases respectively, with 14 bases between them. This CDR3 is built from 14 residues. The V gene's germline CDR1 is SGHTA and CDR2 FQGNSA. The whole variable domain, remainder taken from reference TRBV7-2 and TRBJ2-4, is GAGVSQSPSNKVTEKGKDVELRCDPISGHTALYWYRQSLGQGLEFLIYFQGNSAPDKSGLPSDRFSAERTGGSVSTLTIQRTQQEDSAVYLCASSLRLRAAIQYFGAGTRLSVL.

This clone was counted a few times. V gene TRBV7-2 combines with J gene TRBJ2-1; D is ambiguous. Germline-derived CDR1 and CDR2 are SGHTA and FQGNSA. The CDR3 runs to 14 residues. The V and J ends lost 1 base and 8 bases respectively, with 12 bases between them. CDR3 sequence (DNA): TGTGCCAGCAGCTTAGGTGGCACCTGGGATGAGCAGTTCTTC. This translates into CASSLGGTWDEQFF.

The chain employs TRBV5-1 and TRBJ1-2; tentatively, D is TRBD1 (6 bases). Germline V CDR1 and CDR2: SGHRS, YFSETQ. The CDR3 has 15 residues. Trimming pared 0 bases from V and 1 base from J, leaving 10 bases between. CDR3 residues: CASSLGTGINYGYTF. The CDR3 DNA sequence: TGCGCCAGCAGCTTGGGAACAGGGATTAACTATGGCTACACCTTC.

This chain links TRBV30 with TRBJ1-5; 9 nucleotides agree with TRBD1. The CDR3 contains 16 residues. The V segment lost 0 bases and the J segment 2 bases; nucleotides outside the gene matches: 5. The germline CDR1 and CDR2 sequences are GTSNPN and SVGIG (reference sequence). This CDR3 is CAWSVQGAGGNQPQHF. The DNA of the CDR3 is TGTGCCTGGAGTGTACAGGGGGCGGGCGGCAATCAGCCCCAGCATTTT.

V is TRBV28 and J is TRBJ1-6; no firm D call. This CDR3 has 14 residues. CDR1 and CDR2 from the germline V gene are MDHEN and SYDVKM. V was cut by 7 bases and J by 7 bases, with 14 bases left in between. The CDR3 DNA reads TGTGCCAGCATTAGGTGGGTTGGGAATTCACCCCTCCACTTT. It encodes CASIRWVGNSPLHF.

On this clone: Other DNA sequences within the sample encode an identical CDR3. The chain joins TRBV19 to TRBJ1-1; possibly TRBD1 for D (5 bases). Germline CDR1 LNHDA, CDR2 SQIVND (reference sequence). There are 13 residues in the CDR3. Trimming removed 5 bases from V and 1 base from J, with 8 bases in between. This CDR3 is CASSVTGNTEAFF. As DNA, the CDR3 is TGTGCCAGTAGTGTCACAGGGAACACTGAAGCTTTCTTT.

This sequence joins TRBV6-5 and TRBJ2-1, with D possibly matching TRBD1 (6 bases). Trimming took off 6 bases at V and 8 bases at J, with 20 bases between the two ends. This CDR3 has 15 amino acids. Germline V CDR1 and CDR2: MNHEY, SVGAGI. The CDR3 spells CASRVPGHTVDEQFF. Here the CDR3 DNA reads TGTGCCAGCAGAGTCCCGGGACATACGGTGGATGAGCAGTTCTTC.

J is TRBJ2-5 and V is TRBV27; 7 bases map to TRBD2. The germline CDR1 and CDR2 sequences are MNHEY and SMNVEV (reference sequence). There are 16 residues in the CDR3. J was trimmed by 3 bases and V by 2 bases; bases with no gene match: 9. CDR3 in DNA: TGTGCCAGCAGTTTAACTCTCCCTGGGGGGGAAGAGACCCAGTACTTC. Protein: CASSLTLPGGEETQYF.

The chain has TRBV9 and TRBJ2-3, with TRBD2 matching over 7 bases. Per the germline V gene, CDR1 is SGDLS and CDR2 is YYNGEE. Trimming removed 3 bases from V and 2 bases from J; junction bases left unmatched: 6. The CDR3 is 15 residues long. The CDR3 DNA sequence: TGTGCCAGCAGCGAGCGGGACCACTCCACAGATACGCAGTATTTT. Protein sequence: CASSERDHSTDTQYF.

Regarding this clone: Compared with germline, one end of the junction differs, possibly owing to a read error. The gene calls are TRBV10-3 and TRBJ2-3; perhaps D is TRBD1 or TRBD2 (7 bases each). The CDR3 contains 13 residues. CDR1 is ENHRY, CDR2 SYGVKD, per germline. DNA of the CDR3: TGTGCCATCAGTGACCCCTCTGGGCAGGGGGGGGGATTT. Translated, it gives CAISDPSGQGGGF.

CDR3 residues: CASSRGQGGGPQHF. In DNA form, the CDR3 reads TGTGCCAGCTCACGGGGACAGGGGGGAGGGCCCCAGCATTTT. The rearrangement uses TRBV18 and TRBJ1-5, with TRBD1 matching 11 bases. Per germline, CDR1 KGHSH and CDR2 LQKENI. V was pared by 4 bases and J by 9 bases, with 5 bases of the junction left unmatched. CDR3 length: 14 amino acids.

This sequence joins TRBV13 and TRBJ2-1, with D perhaps TRBD1 (5 bases). The CDR3 has 16 amino acids. Germline V gene sequence: CDR1 PRHDT, CDR2 FYEKMQ (reference sequence). Trimming removed 2 bases at V and 9 bases at J, with 20 bases between. CDR3 in amino acids: CASSLLARAGSREQFF. The DNA for the CDR3 is TGTGCCAGCAGCTTACTGGCCAGGGCAGGTTCGCGTGAGCAGTTCTTC.

This clone showed up just a few times. This sequence joins TRBV9 and TRBJ1-1; the match to TRBD1 covers 7 bases. V was pared by 0 bases and J by 3 bases, with 2 bases of the junction left unmatched. CDR1 is SGDLS, CDR2 YYNGEE, per germline. The CDR3 is 14 residues long. CDR3 DNA: TGTGCCAGCAGCGTAGACCAGGGGGACACTGAAGCTTTCTTT. Translation: CASSVDQGDTEAFF.

The genes are TRBV19 and TRBJ2-7; D might be TRBD1 or TRBD2, each matching 5 bases. The CDR3 loop spans 16 amino acids. Germline lookup yields CDR1 LNHDA and CDR2 SQIVND (reference sequence). V was trimmed by 7 bases and J by 4 bases, leaving 23 bases between them. This CDR3 is CASTETGTRGMYEQYF. CDR3 sequence (DNA): TGTGCCAGTACCGAAACCGGGACCCGAGGTATGTACGAGCAGTACTTC. Full variable domain (missing parts from reference TRBV19 and TRBJ2-7): DGGITQSPKYLFRKEGQNVTLSCEQNLNHDAMYWYRQDPGQGLRLIYYSQIVNDFQKGDIAEGYSVSREKKESFPLTVTSAQKNPTAFYLCASTETGTRGMYEQYFGPGTRLTVT.